This is a list of T cell receptor beta chains from one sample in a study of CD8 T cells in Susac syndrome. Each CDR3 protein is one row after TCRdb ran MiXCR on the immunoSEQ multiplex PCR reads. In the table there are 160,000 or so distinct CDR3 sequences, around 95% of which are singletons. The sample was CD8+ T cells from PBMCs. The receptors come from a human donor with multiple sclerosis. Both conserved end residues are part of each CDR3. A D gene is named only where the DNA matches it firmly. The size entry is marked missing in some rows and otherwise reads once, few, many or a size class.

abundance	d_gene	v_gene	j_gene	CDR3nt	CDR3aa
.	.	TRBV5-6	TRBJ2-4	TGTGCCAGCAGCACGGGAGTCGGCAAAAACATTCAGTACTTC	CASSTGVGKNIQYF
.	.	TRBV27	TRBJ2-7	TGTGCCAGCAGTTTATCGCCGGACAGCCCTTCCTACGAGCAGTACTTC	CASSLSPDSPSYEQYF
.	.	TRBV7-9	TRBJ2-7	TGTGCCAGCAGCTTAGAGATGGGGCAAGAGCAGTACTTC	CASSLEMGQEQYF
.	TRBD1	TRBV20-1	TRBJ2-7	TGCAGTGCTAGGGGGCTCCAGGGGGCGGACGAGCAGTACTTC	CSARGLQGADEQYF
.	.	TRBV13	TRBJ2-4	TGTGCCAGCAGCGGAGGTAACATTCAGTACTTC	CASSGGNIQYF
.	.	TRBV6-5	TRBJ2-3	TGTGCCAGCAGTCTAAGTAGAGGGATAGATACGCAGTATTTT	CASSLSRGIDTQYF
.	.	TRBV27	TRBJ2-1	TGTGCCAGCAGTCCGCGACGCGATGAGCAGTTCTTC	CASSPRRDEQFF
.	TRBD2	TRBV29-1	TRBJ2-4	TGCAGCGTCACACAAGCGGGAGTTTTCGCCAACATTCAGTACTTC	CSVTQAGVFANIQYF
.	TRBD2	TRBV7-9	TRBJ2-5	TGTGCCACCACTCCTAATGGGGGAGGGGCCCAAGAGACCCAGTACTTC	CATTPNGGGAQETQYF
.	.	TRBV9	TRBJ1-1	TGTGCCAGCAGCGCCGAACCGACAGATATGAACACTGAAGCTTTCTTT	CASSAEPTDMNTEAFF
.	.	TRBV27	TRBJ1-1	TGTGCCAGCAGTCCTCCGGGAATATCTGAAGCTTTCTTT	CASSPPGISEAFF
.	.	TRBV28	TRBJ2-3	TGTGCCAGCACCTCCGGGACAGATACGCAGTATTTT	CASTSGTDTQYF
.	.	TRBV12-3/TRBV12-4	TRBJ2-1	TGTGCCAGCAGTCTTGGGGAGGCCCATGAGCAGTTCTTC	CASSLGEAHEQFF
once	.	TRBV14	TRBJ2-7	TGTGCCAGCAGCCAAGAGTGGACACCTGGCTACGAGCAGTACTTC	CASSQEWTPGYEQYF
.	.	TRBV4-1	TRBJ2-7	TGCGCCAGCGGCCGGGGGGGGGAGACAGGGAATGCCTACGAGCAGTACTTC	CASGRGGETGNAYEQYF
.	TRBD2	TRBV7-9	TRBJ2-7	TGTGCCAGCAGCCCAACGGGGAGGGACGAGCAGTACTTC	CASSPTGRDEQYF
many	.	TRBV5-6	TRBJ2-1	TGTGCCAGCAGTTTATACAATGAGCAGTTCTTC	CASSLYNEQFF
.	.	TRBV29-1	TRBJ2-5	TGCAGCGTTGAAACGAGCGGTTCCCAAGAGACCCAGTACTTC	CSVETSGSQETQYF